The next 6 T cell receptor beta chains were all read from a single sample in a study of T cell responses to AZD1222 COVID-19 vaccine. Libraries were prepared by immunoSEQ multiplex PCR; TCRdb keeps only in-frame clonotypes and omits some of them. The sample carries over 100,000 clones, around 90% recorded once. Sequenced material: peripheral blood, taken on day 0 of AZD1222 vaccination. The receptors shown here come from an adult in good health.

The rearrangement joins TRBV12-3 or TRBV12-4 to TRBJ1-2; no definite D call. V dropped 6 bases and J dropped 7 bases, with 12 bases sitting between them. The CDR3 length is 12 residues. The CDR3 region has the DNA TGTGCCAGCAGCCTCAGACATTCTGGCTACACCTTC. This sequence encodes CASSLRHSGYTF.

This rearrangement joins TRBV5-1 to TRBJ1-4; unclear D gene. The CDR3 has 13 amino acids. V lost 4 bases, J lost 8 bases, and 12 bases lay in between. CDR1 and CDR2 (germline): SGHRS, YFSETQ. CDR3 DNA: TGCGCCAGCAGCCCCGCCGGTAGGGAAAAACTGTTTTTT. It is translated as CASSPAGREKLFF.

V is TRBV18 and J is TRBJ2-5; no reliable D call. Germline V gene sequence: CDR1 KGHSH, CDR2 LQKENI. With 0 bases removed from V and 2 bases from J, the gap between germline ends came to 7 bases. CDR3 length equals 14 residues. CDR3 region: CASSPPAEQETQYF. Written as DNA, the CDR3 is TGTGCCAGCTCACCACCGGCGGAACAAGAGACCCAGTACTTC.

The V call is TRBV7-3, the J call TRBJ1-1, with D uncertain. Germline V lookup: CDR1 SGHTA, CDR2 FQGTGA. Trimming shortened V by 3 bases and J by 2 bases, and 7 bases separated the two germline ends. The CDR3 has 13 amino acids. The CDR3 reads CASSFNRNTEAFF. The CDR3 DNA reads as TGTGCCAGCAGCTTCAACAGAAACACTGAAGCTTTCTTT.

This sequence joins TRBV5-1 and TRBJ2-2; D is perhaps TRBD1 or TRBD2 (5 bases each). Trimming took 0 bases from V and 3 from J, leaving 9 bases between them. CDR3 length: 15 amino acids. Germline loops: CDR1 SGHRS, CDR2 YFSETQ. CDR3 protein: CASSLDKGHTGELFF. The CDR3 DNA follows: TGCGCCAGCAGCTTGGATAAGGGACACACCGGGGAGCTGTTTTTT. The entire variable domain, with the rest obtained from reference TRBV5-1 and TRBJ2-2, is as follows: KAGVTQTPRYLIKTRGQQVTLSCSPISGHRSVSWYQQTPGQGLQFLFEYFSETQRNKGNFPGRFSGRQFSNSRSEMNVSTLELGDSALYLCASSLDKGHTGELFFGEGSRLTVL.

This clone was detected once. This rearrangement joins TRBV2 to TRBJ1-2; TRBD1 agrees at 7 bases. Germline lookup yields CDR1 SNHLY and CDR2 FYNNEI. The trim removed 5 bases at V and 11 bases at J, leaving 14 bases unmatched. The CDR3 has 14 residues. The CDR3 DNA is TGTGCCAGCAGTCCCAAAACAGGGGAGGGATCTTACACCTTC. As protein: CASSPKTGEGSYTF.